These 27 T cell receptor beta chains share one sample of origin, sequenced in a study of T cell repertoires and HLA-DP antigens. Their cognate antigens are unknown. The method was immunoSEQ multiplex PCR; TCRdb's version includes in-frame clones alone and lacks a portion of them. The sample includes approximately 100,000 clones, 86% of them seen just once. Source material: CD4+ T cells from PBMCs. These receptors were collected from a man aged 50 or older in good health and CMV-seronegative.

The table lists this clone with a count of one. The chain links TRBV9 to TRBJ2-1; D uncertain. The germline V gene encodes CDR1 SGDLS and CDR2 YYNGEE. Trimming stripped 3 bases from V and 0 bases from J, with 13 bases between. The CDR3 extends over 16 amino acids. In nucleotides, the CDR3 is TGTGCCAGCAGCGCTTCGTTCCCCAGCTCCTACAATGAGCAGTTCTTC. Translation: CASSASFPSSYNEQFF. Combining the CDR3 with reference TRBV9 and TRBJ2-1 gives the whole variable domain DSGVTQTPKHLITATGQRVTLRCSPRSGDLSVYWYQQSLDQGLQFLIQYYNGEERAKGNILERFSAQQFPDLHSELNLSSLELGDSALYFCASSASFPSSYNEQFFGPGTRLTVL.

The V gene is TRBV5-6, the J gene TRBJ2-4, with 12 bases fitting TRBD1. The CDR3 loop spans 19 amino acids. Unmatched junction bases numbered 9, after V lost 2 bases and J lost 0 bases. Germline loops: CDR1 SGHDT, CDR2 YYEEEE. The CDR3: CASSLRDRGPSLAKNIQYF. The CDR3 DNA is TGTGCCAGCAGCTTACGGGACAGGGGGCCCTCCTTAGCCAAAAACATTCAGTACTTC.

The chain couples TRBV10-1 to TRBJ2-4; D possibly uses TRBD1 or TRBD2 (5 bases each). Germline CDR1 WNHNN, CDR2 SYGVQD (reference sequence). This CDR3 is 15 amino acids long. Trimming stripped 0 bases from V and 6 bases from J, with 12 bases between. The CDR3 DNA follows: TGCGCCAGCAGTGAGTCGGGCAGGGCGGGAAACATTCAGTACTTC. Translating it yields CASSESGRAGNIQYF.

This clone was observed a handful of times. J is TRBJ2-7 and V is TRBV10-2; the D is unclear. V shed 10 bases and J shed 1 base, with 14 bases lying between them. CDR1 is WSHSY, CDR2 SAAADI, per germline. The CDR3 has 13 residues. CDR3 in amino acids: CATKQVGSYEQYF. DNA of the CDR3: TGCGCCACCAAGCAGGTTGGGTCCTACGAGCAGTACTTC.

The chain is built from TRBV2 and TRBJ2-4; 8 bases are shared with TRBD1. Per germline, CDR1 SNHLY and CDR2 FYNNEI. Trimming at V came to 3 bases and at J to 6 bases, leaving 4 bases not matched to a gene. This CDR3 is 14 amino acids long. In nucleotides, the CDR3 is TGTGCCAGCAGTGACAGGGGGCAGGGAAACATTCAGTACTTC. This codes for CASSDRGQGNIQYF.

This clone has only one observation. This chain links TRBV7-6 with TRBJ2-3; TRBD2 agrees at 12 bases. The length of the CDR3 is 16 residues. The germline CDR1 and CDR2 sequences are SGHVS and FNYEAQ. The trim removed 2 bases at V and 0 bases at J, leaving 0 bases unmatched. In nucleotides, the CDR3 is TGTGCCAGCAGCTTAACTAGCGGGAGGAGCACAGATACGCAGTATTTT. Protein: CASSLTSGRSTDTQYF.

The rearrangement links TRBV18 to TRBJ1-1; TRBD1 matches 7 bases. This CDR3 region has 12 residues. From germline, CDR1 is KGHSH and CDR2 LQKENI. V gave up 5 bases and J gave up 8 bases; unmatched junction bases: 5. The CDR3 bases are TGTGCCAGCTCAAGACAGGGATCCGAAGCTTTCTTT. This codes for CASSRQGSEAFF. The variable domain in full, with the rest retrieved from reference TRBV18 and TRBJ1-1, is NAGVMQNPRHLVRRRGQEARLRCSPMKGHSHVYWYRQLPEEGLKFMVYLQKENIIDESGMPKERFSAEFPKEGPSILRIQQVVRGDSAAYFCASSRQGSEAFFGQGTRLTVV.

The rearrangement uses TRBV6-5 and TRBJ2-1, with TRBD2 as a possible D gene (6 bases). CDR3 length: 15 residues. Trimming cost V 5 bases and J 3 bases, with 14 bases left between them. Germline assignment: CDR1 MNHEY and CDR2 SVGAGI. CDR3 bases: TGTGCCAGCAGTACGGGGGACGGAGGCTACAATGAGCAGTTCTTC. It is translated as CASSTGDGGYNEQFF.

The V gene is TRBV6-5, the J gene TRBJ2-2; 9 positions match TRBD1. Germline V gene data show CDR1 as MNHEY and CDR2 as SVGAGI. V lost 6 bases to trimming and J lost 7 bases; unmatched junction nucleotides: 9. CDR3 size: 15 residues. The DNA for the CDR3 is TGTGCCAGCAGATCTCCGGGACAGGGTCACGGGGAGCTGTTTTTT. Encoded protein: CASRSPGQGHGELFF.

The chain recombines TRBV11-2 with TRBJ1-1; 9 bases agree with TRBD1. J was trimmed by 6 bases and V by 5 bases; bases with no gene match: 10. The germline CDR1 and CDR2 sequences are SGHAT and FQNNGV. The CDR3 length is 15 residues. The CDR3 DNA reads TGTGCCAGCAGCCCCATAGGACAGGGGTGGTCTGAAGCTTTCTTT. This gives the protein CASSPIGQGWSEAFF.

V is TRBV30 and J is TRBJ2-7, with TRBD1 matching over 7 bases. CDR1 and CDR2 from the germline V gene are GTSNPN and SVGIG (reference sequence). The CDR3 totals 14 residues. J lost 3 bases, V lost 4 bases, and 9 bases had no gene match. The CDR3 DNA follows: TGTGCCTGGACAATGCCGGACAGGAACTACGAGCAGTACTTC. Amino acids: CAWTMPDRNYEQYF. The variable domain in full, with the rest retrieved from reference TRBV30 and TRBJ2-7, is SQTIHQWPATLVQPVGSPLSLECTVEGTSNPNLYWYRQAAGRGLQLLFYSVGIGQISSEVPQNLSASRPQDRQFILSSKKLLLSDSGFYLCAWTMPDRNYEQYFGPGTRLTVT.

The rearrangement joins TRBV5-4 to TRBJ2-7; D may be TRBD2 (6 bases). The CDR3 has 15 residues. Germline-derived CDR1 and CDR2 are SGHNT and YYREEE (reference sequence). V was pared by 5 bases and J by 7 bases, with 22 bases between. CDR3: CASRPDLEGLREQYF. The CDR3 nucleotides read TGTGCCAGCAGACCCGACTTGGAGGGCCTTCGGGAGCAGTACTTC.

This chain links TRBV7-2 with TRBJ2-2, with D possibly TRBD2 on 6 matching bases. CDR1 SGHTA and CDR2 FQGNSA come from the germline V gene. The CDR3 has 14 residues. V lost 5 bases and J 5 bases, leaving 12 bases between the germline ends. CDR3 in amino acids: CASSDSGRTGELFF. The CDR3 coding sequence is TGTGCCAGCAGCGACTCGGGGAGGACCGGGGAGCTGTTTTTT.

The chain carries TRBV5-1 and TRBJ2-7; 11 bases agree with TRBD1. The CDR3 spans 14 residues. CDR1 and CDR2 from the germline V gene are SGHRS and YFSETQ. V gave up 4 bases and J gave up 5 bases; unmatched junction bases: 5. CDR3 bases: TGCGCCAGCAGCCACTGGGACAGGGGGAACGAGCAGTACTTC. The encoded protein is CASSHWDRGNEQYF.

The chain employs TRBV13 and TRBJ2-1, with D possibly TRBD2 on 6 matching bases. The CDR3 extends over 23 amino acids. Per germline, CDR1 PRHDT and CDR2 FYEKMQ (reference sequence). V lost 5 bases to trimming and J lost 0 bases, with 35 bases between them. The CDR3 spells CASSPRTDRLAPLPSSSYNEQFF. The CDR3 nucleotides read TGTGCCAGCAGCCCCCGGACGGACCGTCTAGCGCCCCTTCCTAGTAGCTCCTACAATGAGCAGTTCTTC.

For the CDR3, the DNA is TGTGCCAGCTCACAGACTGGACAGACCTCTGGAAACACCATATATTTT. Translation: CASSQTGQTSGNTIYF. The V call is TRBV18, the J call TRBJ1-3, with D maybe TRBD1 (6 bases). Trimming pared 4 bases from V and 0 bases from J, leaving 13 bases between. The V gene's germline CDR1 is KGHSH and CDR2 LQKENI. The CDR3 totals 16 residues.

This chain links TRBV29-1 with TRBJ2-3; a weak D match, TRBD2 (6 bases). The CDR3 contains 15 residues. V lost 7 bases to trimming and J lost 4 bases, with 21 bases between them. CDR1 is SQVTM and CDR2 is ANQGSEA in the germline V gene. CDR3 in amino acids: CSALGGRGQADTQYF. Written as DNA, the CDR3 is TGCAGCGCCTTGGGGGGTAGAGGGCAGGCAGATACGCAGTATTTT.

Only one count was recorded for this clone. V is TRBV7-6 and J is TRBJ1-1; maybe TRBD1 (6 bases). Trimming stripped 0 bases from V and 1 base from J, with 9 bases between. Germline CDR1 is SGHVS and CDR2 is FNYEAQ. The CDR3 contains 15 residues. CDR3 sequence (DNA): TGTGCCAGCAGCTTAGCGCTGGGGGCGAACACTGAAGCTTTCTTT. Translated, it gives CASSLALGANTEAFF.

The chain recombines TRBV5-1 with TRBJ2-7; D gene uncertain. The V gene's germline CDR1 is SGHRS and CDR2 YFSETQ. There are 12 residues in the CDR3. Trimming removed 5 bases at V and 5 bases at J, with 11 bases between. This CDR3 reads CASSKGNDEQYF. CDR3 nucleotide sequence: TGCGCCAGCAGTAAAGGGAACGACGAGCAGTACTTC.

The chain recombines TRBV19 with TRBJ2-7, with D perhaps matching TRBD2 (5 bases). The CDR3 has 14 amino acids. Trimming pared 5 bases from V and 0 bases from J, leaving 11 bases between. The germline gives CDR1 LNHDA, CDR2 SQIVND (reference sequence). The CDR3 spells CASSQGLSSYEQYF. CDR3 coding DNA: TGTGCCAGTAGTCAAGGACTGAGCTCCTACGAGCAGTACTTC.

The chain has TRBV7-9 and TRBJ1-2, with TRBD1 identical over 9 bases. The ends lost 5 bases at V and 4 bases at J; junction bases unmatched: 5. The germline CDR1 and CDR2 sequences are SEHNR and FQNEAQ (reference sequence). CDR3 length: 14 residues. CDR3 DNA sequence: TGTGCCAGCAGCATGGGGACAGGGCGCTATGGCTACACCTTC. Protein: CASSMGTGRYGYTF.

The J gene is TRBJ1-5, the V gene TRBV19, with D possibly TRBD1 on 5 matching bases. Trimming left V 6 bases short and J 5 bases short, with 11 bases between. The CDR3 is 13 amino acids. Germline CDR1 is LNHDA and CDR2 is SQIVND (reference sequence). CDR3 DNA: TGTGCCAGTAGCGGGACGTGGGATCAGCCCCAGCATTTT. Its protein is CASSGTWDQPQHF.

J is TRBJ2-1 and V is TRBV7-2, with TRBD2 matching 9 bases. Germline V CDR1 and CDR2: SGHTA, FQGNSA. CDR3 length equals 16 residues. Unmatched junction bases numbered 14, after V lost 5 bases and J lost 9 bases. The CDR3 DNA reads as TGTGCCAGCAGCCAGCCAGCGGGAGGAGGGGAGACTGAGCAGTTCTTC. Its translation: CASSQPAGGGETEQFF.

This chain joins TRBV1 and TRBJ2-7; the table's D gene call, TRBD1, was not cross checked with the DNA. TRBV1 is an annotated pseudogene. The CDR3 extends over 13 amino acids. CDR3 in DNA: TGCACCAGCAGCCGCACAGGAACCTACGAGCAGTACTTC. The encoded protein is CTSSRTGTYEQYF.

The chain has TRBV28 and TRBJ2-7; TRBD1 or TRBD2 may be the D gene (5 bases each). V was cut by 4 bases and J by 1 base, with 14 bases left in between. From germline, CDR1 is MDHEN and CDR2 SYDVKM. The CDR3 loop spans 15 amino acids. The CDR3 nucleotides are TGTGCCAGCAGTTCACCGGGACGGGCTTCCTACGAGCAGTACTTC. As protein: CASSSPGRASYEQYF.

This CDR3 is CASSGGPGQVNTEAFF. The CDR3 bases are TGTGCCAGCAGTGGGGGCCCTGGACAGGTGAACACTGAAGCTTTCTTT. The chain joins TRBV6-6 to TRBJ1-1; TRBD1 agrees at 7 bases. This CDR3 contains 16 residues. Germline-derived CDR1 and CDR2 are MNHNY and SVGAGI (reference sequence). The V segment lost 5 bases and the J segment 0 bases; nucleotides outside the gene matches: 9.

This clone has a handful of counts. The genes are TRBV19 and TRBJ2-7; D is unclear. The CDR3 runs 14 residues. The germline gives CDR1 LNHDA, CDR2 SQIVND (reference sequence). The germline V and J ends were trimmed by 1 base and 2 bases, with 9 bases remaining between them. CDR3 DNA sequence: TGTGCCAGTAGTATAGGGGAAGCGACCTACGAGCAGTACTTC. Encoded protein: CASSIGEATYEQYF.